The clone carrying this T cell receptor (beta chain) was observed at least ten times. Its specificity is not known. The length of the CDR3 is 14 residues. The V gene end was trimmed by 4 bases and the J gene end by 2 bases; junction bases not matched to a gene: 6. Germline V gene data show CDR1 as DFQATT and CDR2 as SNEGSKA (reference sequence). These data belong to a study of CD8 T cells in ankylosing spondylitis. Study-level results: Researchers report that disease-linked clones proved CD8+ and relatively rare in peripheral blood. Existing reports had already noted some motif variants in reactive arthritis synovial fluid and blood.

The TCR beta libraries were generated through quantitative 5'-RACE incorporating molecular barcodes. TCRdb re-analysed the 5' RACE reads in MiXCR, keeping a single row per CDR3 protein. This sample yields 300,000 to 400,000 distinct CDR3 sequences, of which roughly 12% are seen a single time; around 10% belongs to the top ten. The rearrangement links TRBV20-1 to TRBJ2-7; 9 bases match TRBD1. The source material was blood, either unsorted or a sorted T cell fraction (not recorded which). The clonotype comes from a female donor with ankylosing spondylitis or in good health (not recorded which). The CDR3 DNA reads as TGCAGTGCTACCCGGGACAGGGCCCCCTACGAGCAGTACTTC. Protein product: CSATRDRAPYEQYF.